These T cell receptor beta chains were read from a single sample in a study of CD8 T cells in ankylosing spondylitis. TCRdb called the 5' RACE reads again in MiXCR, with one record for every CDR3 protein. The sample carries around 450,000 distinct CDR3 sequences, 25% to 30% recorded once. Sequenced sample: blood, either unsorted or a sorted T cell fraction (not recorded which). The receptors come from a male donor with ankylosing spondylitis. Both conserved end residues are part of each CDR3. D genes are given only for firm matches. The size of a clone is reported for some rows only, either as once, few or many, or as a class for expanded clones.

13	TRBJ2-5	.	.	TRBV11-3	CASSLSGAETQYF	TGTGCCAGCAGCTTATCCGGGGCCGAGACCCAGTACTTC
11	TRBJ1-2	.	.	TRBV24-1	CATSDNYGYTF	TGTGCCACCAGTGACAACTATGGCTACACCTTC
18	TRBJ2-2	.	TRBD2	TRBV14	CASSQGLAGEFPPGELFF	TGTGCCAGCAGCCAGGGACTAGCGGGAGAGTTTCCCCCCGGGGAGCTGTTTTTT
15	TRBJ2-1	few	TRBD2	TRBV29-1	CSVDGPGGPYNEQFF	TGCAGCGTTGATGGACCGGGAGGGCCCTACAATGAGCAGTTCTTC
13	TRBJ2-2	.	.	TRBV16	CASSQSGNGELFF	TGTGCCAGCAGCCAATCTGGTAACGGGGAGCTGTTTTTT
15	TRBJ1-3	.	TRBD1	TRBV3-1	CASSQAGQGRNTIYF	TGTGCCAGCAGCCAAGCGGGACAGGGAAGAAACACCATATATTTT
15	TRBJ2-2	.	.	TRBV11-2	CASSPVGGTAGELFF	TGTGCCAGCAGCCCGGTAGGGGGGACGGCCGGGGAGCTGTTTTTT
12	TRBJ1-2	few	.	TRBV25-1	CASSESDSGYTF	TGTGCCAGCAGTGAATCCGACAGTGGCTACACCTTC
16	TRBJ2-1	few	TRBD1	TRBV7-2	CASSFGSGTGENEQFF	TGTGCCAGCAGCTTCGGATCCGGGACAGGGGAGAATGAGCAGTTCTTC
16	TRBJ2-1	few	.	TRBV10-3	CAISVGRGSSYNEQFF	TGTGCCATCAGTGTCGGGCGGGGCAGCTCCTACAATGAGCAGTTCTTC
14	TRBJ2-7	many	.	TRBV4-2	CASSQDRAKRQQYF	TGTGCCAGCAGCCAAGATAGGGCCAAACGTCAGCAGTACTTC
13	TRBJ2-5	.	.	TRBV9	CASSVRVTETQYF	TGTGCCAGCAGCGTACGAGTCACGGAGACCCAGTACTTC
16	TRBJ2-1	few	TRBD2	TRBV7-6	CASSLLAGGPKDEQFF	TGTGCCAGCAGCTTGCTAGCGGGAGGGCCGAAGGATGAGCAGTTCTTC
15	TRBJ1-1	few	.	TRBV5-1	CASSLSLTGGTEAFF	TGCGCCAGCAGCTTGAGTTTAACGGGGGGCACTGAAGCTTTCTTT
14	TRBJ2-1	.	.	TRBV20-1	CSAKAVSSYNEQFF	TGCAGTGCCAAAGCGGTAAGCTCCTACAATGAGCAGTTCTTC
16	TRBJ2-2	.	.	TRBV24-1	CATSDRDRSYTGELFF	TGTGCCACCAGTGACCGGGACCGAAGTTACACCGGGGAGCTGTTTTTT
17	TRBJ2-1	.	TRBD2	TRBV3-1	CASSQASGSPGRGEQFF	TGTGCCAGCAGCCAAGCTAGCGGGAGCCCCGGGCGCGGTGAGCAGTTCTTC
14	TRBJ1-2	.	.	TRBV7-2	CASSRTGTNYGYTF	TGTGCCAGCAGCCGCACAGGAACTAACTATGGCTACACCTTC
15	TRBJ1-1	few	.	TRBV4-2	CASSHPDRENTEAFF	TGTGCCAGCAGCCATCCCGACCGGGAGAACACTGAAGCTTTCTTT
15	TRBJ2-5	.	.	TRBV18	CASSPPGHRPETQYF	TGTGCCAGCTCACCACCGGGACACCGGCCAGAGACCCAGTACTTC
11	TRBJ1-1	few	.	TRBV20-1	CSASTDIEAFF	TGCAGTGCCAGCACAGATATCGAAGCTTTCTTT
13	TRBJ2-3	few	.	TRBV20-1	CSASRTGSDTQYF	TGCAGTGCTTCCAGAACGGGTTCGGATACGCAGTATTTT
17	TRBJ1-4	few	TRBD1	TRBV4-1	CASSQPGQAAAREKLFF	TGCGCCAGCAGCCAACCCGGACAGGCGGCGGCTCGAGAAAAACTGTTTTTT
16	TRBJ2-3	.	TRBD2	TRBV6-1	CASRGDLAGGTDTQYF	TGTGCCAGCAGGGGCGACCTAGCGGGAGGCACAGATACGCAGTATTTT
17	TRBJ1-6	.	.	TRBV20-1	CSARVGGLSSYNSPLHF	TGCAGTGCTAGAGTGGGGGGATTAAGCTCCTATAATTCACCCCTCCACTTT
15	TRBJ2-3	many	TRBD2	TRBV4-1	CASSFGLADTDTQYF	TGCGCCAGCAGCTTCGGACTAGCAGACACAGATACGCAGTATTTT
14	TRBJ2-7	.	.	TRBV7-6	CASSANRDRHEQYF	TGTGCCAGCAGCGCTAACAGGGACCGCCACGAGCAGTACTTC
15	TRBJ2-3	.	.	TRBV9	CASSVGVGGTDTQYF	TGTGCCAGCAGCGTAGGGGTTGGGGGCACAGATACGCAGTATTTT
13	TRBJ2-1	.	.	TRBV29-1	CSVEGRVNNEQFF	TGCAGCGTTGAAGGGAGGGTGAACAATGAGCAGTTCTTC
14	TRBJ2-3	.	.	TRBV19	CASRQAASTDTQYF	TGTGCCAGTAGACAAGCAGCTAGCACAGATACGCAGTATTTT
16	TRBJ2-5	many	TRBD2	TRBV18	CASSPTTGLAGGPQYF	TGTGCCAGCTCACCAACGACTGGACTAGCGGGAGGGCCCCAGTACTTC
14	TRBJ2-2	.	.	TRBV6-1	CASGEAANTGELFF	TGTGCCAGCGGGGAGGCAGCGAACACCGGGGAGCTGTTTTTT
15	TRBJ2-7	many	.	TRBV2	CASTLNPGDSYEQYF	TGTGCCAGCACCTTGAACCCCGGGGACTCCTACGAGCAGTACTTC
17	TRBJ1-6	.	TRBD1	TRBV6-4	CASRRQGGGSYNSPLHF	TGTGCCAGCAGACGACAGGGAGGAGGATCCTATAATTCACCCCTCCACTTT
13	TRBJ2-5	once	.	TRBV3-1	CASTQGSKETQYF	TGTGCCAGCACCCAGGGGTCGAAAGAGACCCAGTACTTC
13	TRBJ2-7	once	.	TRBV7-9	CASSSGELYEQYF	TGTGCCAGCAGCTCCGGAGAGCTCTACGAGCAGTACTTC
15	TRBJ2-4	many	TRBD1	TRBV7-2	CASSDLGGTGNIQYF	TGTGCCAGCAGCGACTTAGGGGGGACAGGAAACATTCAGTACTTC
14	TRBJ1-1	.	.	TRBV6-4	CASSVDISNTEAFF	TGTGCCAGCAGCGTCGACATTTCGAACACTGAAGCTTTCTTT
16	TRBJ1-5	few	TRBD1	TRBV10-3	CAISDVDRGVEQPQHF	TGTGCCATCAGTGACGTCGACAGGGGCGTAGAGCAGCCCCAGCATTTT
12	TRBJ2-1	.	.	TRBV9	CASRQVYNEQFF	TGTGCCTCCCGACAGGTGTACAATGAGCAGTTCTTC
13	TRBJ2-1	few	.	TRBV20-1	CSARVWNEDEQFF	TGCAGTGCTAGAGTCTGGAACGAGGATGAGCAGTTCTTC
15	TRBJ1-3	.	.	TRBV15	CATSQRQASGNTIYF	TGTGCCACCAGCCAGCGGCAGGCCTCTGGAAACACCATATATTTT
14	TRBJ1-2	few	TRBD1	TRBV20-1	CSTQRTGFNYGYTF	TGCAGTACTCAACGGACAGGTTTTAACTATGGCTACACCTTC
16	TRBJ1-3	few	.	TRBV7-2	CASSLGVPGTGNTIYF	TGTGCCAGCAGCTTAGGGGTGCCGGGGACTGGAAACACCATATATTTT
12	TRBJ1-2	.	.	TRBV5-1	CASSFATDGYTF	TGCGCCAGCAGCTTCGCGACAGACGGCTACACCTTC
22	TRBJ2-2	.	.	TRBV21-1	CASSKAIGGADICTTNTGELFF	TGTGCCAGCAGCAAAGCTATAGGAGGGGCGGATATTTGTACGACGAACACCGGGGAGCTGTTTTTT
13	TRBJ2-1	.	.	TRBV7-8	CASSLREDNEQFF	TGTGCCAGCAGCTTGAGAGAGGACAATGAGCAGTTCTTC
14	TRBJ2-7	few	.	TRBV2	CASTSGQGAGEQYF	.
16	TRBJ1-5	few	TRBD1	TRBV7-2	CASSLVAGGAGQPQHF	TGTGCCAGCAGCTTAGTTGCAGGGGGCGCAGGGCAGCCCCAGCATTTT
15	TRBJ1-1	.	TRBD1	TRBV25-1	CASSDTGTGGTEAFF	TGTGCCAGCAGTGACACCGGGACAGGGGGGACTGAAGCTTTCTTT
15	TRBJ2-7	.	TRBD2	TRBV5-1	CASSWGLAENYEQYF	TGCGCCAGCAGCTGGGGACTAGCGGAGAACTACGAGCAGTACTTC
13	TRBJ1-2	few	.	TRBV5-1	CASSRANNYGYTF	TGCGCCAGCAGTCGCGCTAATAACTATGGCTACACCTTC
18	TRBJ2-7	few	TRBD2	TRBV20-1	CSARDELAGLIPTLEQYF	TGCAGTGCTAGAGATGAACTAGCGGGACTCATACCCACCCTTGAGCAGTACTTC
13	TRBJ2-4	few	.	TRBV20-1	CSARGRGWDIQYF	TGCAGTGCTAGAGGGAGGGGTTGGGACATTCAGTACTTC
18	TRBJ2-1	few	.	TRBV24-1	CATSDQGAGRRLGNEQFF	TGTGCCACCAGTGACCAAGGGGCAGGGCGGAGGCTAGGGAATGAGCAGTTCTTC